The clone carrying this T cell receptor beta chain was observed a handful of times. The data were obtained in a study of blood T cell repertoires in COVID-19. Across the whole study: Samples of COVID-19 (acute and convalescent) were obtained from the United States, Italy and Spain. T cells, B-cell-depleted T cells, or PBMCs supplied cDNA or gDNA.

Study members were between roughly 18 and 100 years old and lived in some 22 US regions. As originally analysed: Amplified reference gene primers provided the basis for estimating nucleated cell counts. Profiling relied on immunoSEQ multiplex PCR, and the TCRdb table lists in-frame clones only, not all of them. The V and J calls and clone size were taken over from that table, and D and trimming were inferred from the DNA. This sample has over 300,000 clones, with roughly 90% found just once. Germline CDR1 reads MNHEY; CDR2 reads SVGEGT. V dropped 6 bases and J dropped 0; count of bases not matched to a gene: 4. CDR3 size: 15 residues.

Sequencing was carried out using PBMCs or T cells enriched from blood (not recorded which). The receptor comes from a woman aged 25 to 45 with acute COVID-19. This chain connects TRBV6-2 or TRBV6-3 to TRBJ2-5; 10 bases match TRBD1. CDR3 protein: CASSLGQGDQETQYF. CDR3 DNA sequence: TGTGCCAGCAGCTTAGGACAGGGGGACCAAGAGACCCAGTACTTC.